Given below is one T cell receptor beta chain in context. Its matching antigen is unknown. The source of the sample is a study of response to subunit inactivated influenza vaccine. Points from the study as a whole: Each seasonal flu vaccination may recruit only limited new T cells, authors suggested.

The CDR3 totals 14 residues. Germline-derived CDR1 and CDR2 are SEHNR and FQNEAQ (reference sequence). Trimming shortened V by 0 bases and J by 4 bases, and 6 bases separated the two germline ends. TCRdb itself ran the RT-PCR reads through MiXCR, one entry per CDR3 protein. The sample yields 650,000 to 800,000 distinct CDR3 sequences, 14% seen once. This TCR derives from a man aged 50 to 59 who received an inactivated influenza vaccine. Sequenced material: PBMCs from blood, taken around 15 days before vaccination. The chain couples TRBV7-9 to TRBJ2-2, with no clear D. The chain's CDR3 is CASSLAGFTGELFF. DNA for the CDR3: TGTGCCAGCAGCTTAGCAGGGTTCACCGGGGAGCTGTTTTTT.